The clone carrying this T cell receptor (beta chain) was detected a few times. The antigen remains undetermined. The data were obtained in a study of T-cell memory formation after mild COVID-19. A 5'RACE reaction primed in the constant segment made cDNA libraries of TCR alpha and TCR beta, and these carried sample barcodes and UMIs. One entry per CDR3 protein, called by TCRdb with MiXCR from the 5' RACE reads. The sample has a few hundred thousand distinct CDR3 sequences, approximately 19% seen once. General observations from the study: The appearance of some responding clones in pre-infection memory suggested that cross-reactive memory joined.

CDR3 length equals 14 residues. The ends lost 10 bases at V and 2 bases at J; junction bases unmatched: 4. The chain carries TRBV12-3 or TRBV12-4 and TRBJ2-3; 12 positions agree with TRBD2. Input material: PBMCs or a T cell subset sorted from them (not recorded which). The clonotype was recovered from a young man who had mild COVID-19 (a few samples of this study predate the infection). Cell type and time point are not known. CDR3 region: CATGTSGPTDTQYF. The CDR3 bases are TGTGCCACCGGGACTAGCGGGCCCACAGATACGCAGTATTTT.